These 5 T cell receptor beta chains share one sample of origin, sequenced in a study of T-cell memory formation after mild COVID-19. TCRdb reanalysed the 5' RACE reads using MiXCR and keeps one entry per CDR3 protein. Of just under 550,000 distinct CDR3 sequences in the sample, roughly 20% are singletons; the top ten hold 9.5% to 15%. Sequencing was carried out using PBMCs or a T cell subset sorted from them (not recorded which). All receptors come from an adult woman who had mild COVID-19 (a few samples of this study predate the infection). Cell type and time point are not known.

This clonotype was seen only a few times. This chain connects TRBV7-6 to TRBJ2-7; TRBD2 aligns across 11 bases. CDR3 length: 16 amino acids. Germline V gene lookup returns CDR1 SGHVS and CDR2 FNYEAQ. V lost 5 bases, J lost 1 base, and 7 bases stayed unmatched. The CDR3 sequence: CASSPRLAGPSYEQYF. The CDR3 DNA sequence: TGTGCCAGCAGCCCCCGACTAGCGGGGCCATCCTACGAGCAGTACTTC.

V gene TRBV5-1 combines with J gene TRBJ2-7, with 9 bases that match TRBD1. V shed 2 bases, J shed 7 bases, and the junction held 13 bases outside the gene matches. The CDR3 extends over 16 amino acids. The germline V gene has CDR1 SGHRS and CDR2 YFSETQ. The CDR3 sequence is CASSFTGTGSFWEQYF. The DNA of the CDR3 is TGCGCCAGCAGCTTCACCGGGACAGGGAGTTTTTGGGAGCAGTACTTC.

The DNA for the CDR3 is TGTGCCACCAGCAGAGGACAGGGTCGGAGCACAGATACGCAGTATTTT. This translates into CATSRGQGRSTDTQYF. V and J are TRBV15 and TRBJ2-3, with 7 bases fitting TRBD1. The CDR3 loop spans 16 amino acids. With 1 base clipped from V and 0 bases from J, the junction kept 4 bases outside the gene matches. Looked up from germline, CDR1 is LNHNV and CDR2 is YYDKDF (reference sequence).

This clonotype was detected a few times. The chain links TRBV20-1 to TRBJ2-7; D possibly uses TRBD1 or TRBD2 (5 bases each). Germline CDR1 reads DFQATT; CDR2 reads SNEGSKA (reference sequence). CDR3 size: 16 residues. Trimming cost V 0 bases and J 1 base, with 16 bases left between them. CDR3 protein: CSARDLWGSGSYEQYF. In DNA form, the CDR3 reads TGCAGTGCTAGAGATTTATGGGGGAGCGGATCCTACGAGCAGTACTTC.

V and J are TRBV5-1 and TRBJ2-5, with TRBD2 matching over 14 bases. Germline trimming cut 4 bases from V and 0 bases from J; bases unmatched to any gene: 5. The germline V gene has CDR1 SGHRS and CDR2 YFSETQ. The CDR3 spans 17 residues. The CDR3, as DNA: TGCGCCAGCAGCCGGGGACTAGCGGGGGTTGACCAAGAGACCCAGTACTTC. Its translation: CASSRGLAGVDQETQYF.